What follows describes a single TCR beta chain. Its antigen is currently unknown. The record originates from a study of cytomegalovirus exposure and HLA in healthy donors. The length of the CDR3 is 17 residues. Germline CDR1 and CDR2: MGHRA and YSYEKL. The V end was cut by 4 bases, the J end by 0 bases, with 15 bases between. Each donor was healthy, and each was a bone marrow donor. Whole-study findings and limits: Listed as cytomegalovirus-associated were more than 150 TCR beta chains.

It was with 60 Vbeta and 13 Jbeta primers that the PCR ran. Some clones are missing from TCRdb's copy, which holds only in-frame ones; the method was immunoSEQ multiplex PCR. The data show about 110,000 clones, about 74% seen once. The specimen sequenced was PBMCs. This clonotype originated in a female donor in good health and CMV-seropositive. This chain uses TRBV4-1 with TRBJ2-2; possibly TRBD1 for D (6 bases). CDR3 protein: CASSPKQGFTNTGELFF. As DNA, the CDR3 is TGCGCCAGCAGCCCCAAACAGGGCTTCACGAACACCGGGGAGCTGTTTTTT.